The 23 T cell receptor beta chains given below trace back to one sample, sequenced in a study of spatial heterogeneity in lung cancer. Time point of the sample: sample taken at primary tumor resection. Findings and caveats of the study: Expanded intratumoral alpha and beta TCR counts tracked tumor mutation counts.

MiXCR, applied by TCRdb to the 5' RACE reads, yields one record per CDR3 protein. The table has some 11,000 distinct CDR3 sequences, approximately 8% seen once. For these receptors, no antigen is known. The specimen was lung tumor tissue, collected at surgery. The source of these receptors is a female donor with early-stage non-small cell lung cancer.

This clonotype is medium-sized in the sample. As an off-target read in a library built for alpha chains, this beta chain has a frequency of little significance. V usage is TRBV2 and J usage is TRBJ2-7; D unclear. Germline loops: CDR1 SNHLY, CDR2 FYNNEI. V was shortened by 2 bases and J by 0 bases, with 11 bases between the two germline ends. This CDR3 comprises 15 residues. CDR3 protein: CASSENREPSYEQYF. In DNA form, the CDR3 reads TGTGCCAGCAGTGAAAATAGAGAACCCTCCTACGAGCAGTACTTC.

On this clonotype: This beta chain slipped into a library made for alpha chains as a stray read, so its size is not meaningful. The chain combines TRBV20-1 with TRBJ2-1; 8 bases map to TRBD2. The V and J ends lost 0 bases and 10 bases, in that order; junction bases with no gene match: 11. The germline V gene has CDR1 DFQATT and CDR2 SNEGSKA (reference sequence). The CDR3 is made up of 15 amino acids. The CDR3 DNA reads TGCAGTGCTAGAGATGCCTCGGGGGGGACCCCCGAGCAGTTCTTC. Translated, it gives CSARDASGGTPEQFF.

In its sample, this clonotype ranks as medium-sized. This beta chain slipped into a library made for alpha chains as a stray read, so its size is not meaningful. CDR3 protein: CASRDETGGVMAPLHF. As DNA, the CDR3 is TGTGCCAGCAGGGACGAGACAGGGGGCGTTATGGCACCCCTCCACTTT. The genes are TRBV2 and TRBJ1-6, with 10 bases aligning to TRBD1. The CDR3 extends over 16 amino acids. With V trimmed by 6 bases and J by 11 bases, 13 bases remained unmatched. From germline, CDR1 is SNHLY and CDR2 FYNNEI.

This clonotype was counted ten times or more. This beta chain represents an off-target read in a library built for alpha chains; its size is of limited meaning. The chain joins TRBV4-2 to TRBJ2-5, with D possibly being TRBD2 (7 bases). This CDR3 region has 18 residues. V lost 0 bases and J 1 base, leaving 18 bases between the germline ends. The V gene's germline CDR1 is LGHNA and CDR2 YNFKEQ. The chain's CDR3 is CASSQDRFGAGAQETQYF. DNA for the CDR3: TGTGCCAGCAGCCAAGATCGTTTCGGGGCGGGGGCCCAAGAGACCCAGTACTTC.

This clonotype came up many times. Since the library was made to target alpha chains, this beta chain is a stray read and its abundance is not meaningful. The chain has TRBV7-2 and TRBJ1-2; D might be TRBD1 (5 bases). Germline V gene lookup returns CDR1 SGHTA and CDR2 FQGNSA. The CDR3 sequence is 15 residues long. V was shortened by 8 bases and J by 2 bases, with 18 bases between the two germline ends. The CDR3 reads CASGAGFLGNYGYTF. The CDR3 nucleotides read TGTGCCAGCGGCGCAGGGTTTCTTGGGAACTATGGCTACACCTTC.

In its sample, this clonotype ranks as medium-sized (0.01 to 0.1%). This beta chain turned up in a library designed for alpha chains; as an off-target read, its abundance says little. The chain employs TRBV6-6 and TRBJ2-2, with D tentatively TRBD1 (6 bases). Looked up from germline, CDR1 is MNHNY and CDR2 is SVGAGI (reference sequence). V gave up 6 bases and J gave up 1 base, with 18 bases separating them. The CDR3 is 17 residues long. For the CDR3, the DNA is TGTGCCAGCAGCGGACCCGGTGGCAGGGGGAACACCGGGGAGCTGTTTTTT. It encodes CASSGPGGRGNTGELFF.

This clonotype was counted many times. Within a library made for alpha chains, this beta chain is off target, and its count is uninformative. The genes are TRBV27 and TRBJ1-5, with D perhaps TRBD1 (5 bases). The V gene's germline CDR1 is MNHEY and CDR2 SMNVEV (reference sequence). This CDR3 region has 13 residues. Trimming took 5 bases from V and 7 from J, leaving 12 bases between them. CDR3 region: CASSREGRQPQHF. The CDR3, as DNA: TGTGCCAGCAGTAGAGAGGGACGGCAGCCCCAGCATTTT.

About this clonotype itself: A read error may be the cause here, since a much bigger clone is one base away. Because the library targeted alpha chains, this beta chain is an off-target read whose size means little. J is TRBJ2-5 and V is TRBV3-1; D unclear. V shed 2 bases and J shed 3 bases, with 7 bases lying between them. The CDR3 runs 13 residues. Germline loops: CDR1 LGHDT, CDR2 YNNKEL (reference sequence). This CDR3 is CASSQRAEETQYF. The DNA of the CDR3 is TGTGCCAGCAGCCAAAGGGCAGAAGAGACCCAGTACTTC.

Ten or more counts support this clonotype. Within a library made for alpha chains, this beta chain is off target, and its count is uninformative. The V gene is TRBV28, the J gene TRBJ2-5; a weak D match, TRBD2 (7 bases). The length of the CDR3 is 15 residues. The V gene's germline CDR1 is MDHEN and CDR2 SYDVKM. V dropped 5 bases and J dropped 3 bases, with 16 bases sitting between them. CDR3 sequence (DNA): TGTGCCAGCAGTCCTCATCTAGGGGGGGAAGAGACCCAGTACTTC. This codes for CASSPHLGGEETQYF.

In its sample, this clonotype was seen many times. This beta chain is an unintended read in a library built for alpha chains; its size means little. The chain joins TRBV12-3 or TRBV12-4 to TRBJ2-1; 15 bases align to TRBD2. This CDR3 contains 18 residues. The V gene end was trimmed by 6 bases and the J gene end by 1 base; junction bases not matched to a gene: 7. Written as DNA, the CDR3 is TGTGCCAGCAGCAGGACTAGCGGGGGGGCCAGGTCCTACAATGAGCAGTTCTTC. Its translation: CASSRTSGGARSYNEQFF.

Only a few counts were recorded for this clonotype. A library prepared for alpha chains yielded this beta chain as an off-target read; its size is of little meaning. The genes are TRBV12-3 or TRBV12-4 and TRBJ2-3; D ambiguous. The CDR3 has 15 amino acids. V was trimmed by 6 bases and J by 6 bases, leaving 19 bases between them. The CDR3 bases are TGTGCCAGCAGCCGACTTAGGACCCCGCCGGATACGCAGTATTTT. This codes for CASSRLRTPPDTQYF.

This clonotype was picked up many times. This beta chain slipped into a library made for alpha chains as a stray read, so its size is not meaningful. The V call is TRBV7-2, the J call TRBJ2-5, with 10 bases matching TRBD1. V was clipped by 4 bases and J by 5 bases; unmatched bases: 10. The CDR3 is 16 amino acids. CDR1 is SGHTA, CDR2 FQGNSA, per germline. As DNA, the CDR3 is TGTGCCAGCAGCTCCCGGGGGGACAGGGGTAGGGAGACCCAGTACTTC. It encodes CASSSRGDRGRETQYF.

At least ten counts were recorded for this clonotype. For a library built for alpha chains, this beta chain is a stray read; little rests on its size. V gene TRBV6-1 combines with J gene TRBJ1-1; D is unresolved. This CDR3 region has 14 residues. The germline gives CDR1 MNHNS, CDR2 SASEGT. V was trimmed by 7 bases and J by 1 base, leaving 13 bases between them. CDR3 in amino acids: CASTPTNGNTEAFF. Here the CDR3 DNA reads TGTGCCAGCACTCCAACTAACGGGAACACTGAAGCTTTCTTT.

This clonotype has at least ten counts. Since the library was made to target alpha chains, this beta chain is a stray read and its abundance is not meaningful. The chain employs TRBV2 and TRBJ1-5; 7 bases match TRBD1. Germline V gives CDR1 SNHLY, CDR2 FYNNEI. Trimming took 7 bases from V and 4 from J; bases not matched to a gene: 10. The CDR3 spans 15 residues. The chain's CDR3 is CASKARGTENQPQHF. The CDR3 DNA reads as TGTGCCAGCAAGGCCAGGGGGACGGAAAATCAGCCCCAGCATTTT.

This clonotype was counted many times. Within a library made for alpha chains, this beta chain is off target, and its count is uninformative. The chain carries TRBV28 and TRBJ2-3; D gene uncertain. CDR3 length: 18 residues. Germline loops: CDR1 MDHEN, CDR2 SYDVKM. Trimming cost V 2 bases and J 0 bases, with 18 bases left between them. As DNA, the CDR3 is TGTGCCAGCAGTTTAAGGCTTGACTCCGGAGTGAGCACAGATACGCAGTATTTT. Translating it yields CASSLRLDSGVSTDTQYF.

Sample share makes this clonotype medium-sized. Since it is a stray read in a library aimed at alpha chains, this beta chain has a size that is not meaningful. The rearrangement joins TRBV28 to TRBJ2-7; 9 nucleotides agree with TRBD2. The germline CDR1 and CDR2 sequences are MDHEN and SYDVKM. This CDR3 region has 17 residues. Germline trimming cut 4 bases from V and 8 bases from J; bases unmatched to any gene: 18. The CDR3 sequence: CASSSPIDSGGTAKQYF. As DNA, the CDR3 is TGTGCCAGCAGTTCCCCTATTGATAGCGGGGGTACAGCGAAGCAGTACTTC. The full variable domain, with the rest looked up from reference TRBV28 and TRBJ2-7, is DVKVTQSSRYLVKRTGEKVFLECVQDMDHENMFWYRQDPGLGLRLIYFSYDVKMKEKGDIPEGYSVSREKKERFSLILESASTNQTSMYLCASSSPIDSGGTAKQYFGPGTRLTVT.

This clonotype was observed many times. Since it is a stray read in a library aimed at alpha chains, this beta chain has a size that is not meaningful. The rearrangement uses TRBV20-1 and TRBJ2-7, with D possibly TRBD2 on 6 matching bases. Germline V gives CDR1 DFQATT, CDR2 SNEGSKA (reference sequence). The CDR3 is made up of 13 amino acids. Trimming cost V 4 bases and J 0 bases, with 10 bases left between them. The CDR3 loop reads CSATDGSSYEQYF. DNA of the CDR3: TGCAGTGCTACGGACGGGAGCTCCTACGAGCAGTACTTC.

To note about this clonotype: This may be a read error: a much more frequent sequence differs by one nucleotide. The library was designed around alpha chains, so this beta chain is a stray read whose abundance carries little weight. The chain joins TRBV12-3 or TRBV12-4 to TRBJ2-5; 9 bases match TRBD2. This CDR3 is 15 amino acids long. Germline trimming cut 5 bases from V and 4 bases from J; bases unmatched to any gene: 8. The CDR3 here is CASSQGSSGAETQYF. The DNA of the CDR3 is TGTGCCAGCAGTCAGGGGTCTAGCGGGGCAGAGACCCAGTACTTC.

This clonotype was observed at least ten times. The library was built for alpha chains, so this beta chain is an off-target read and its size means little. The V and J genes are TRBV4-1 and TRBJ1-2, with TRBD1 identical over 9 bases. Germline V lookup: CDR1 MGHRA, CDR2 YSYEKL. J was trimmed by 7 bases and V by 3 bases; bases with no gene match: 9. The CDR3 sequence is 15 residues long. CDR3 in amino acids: CASSHWDREQSGYTF. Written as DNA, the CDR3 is TGCGCCAGCAGCCACTGGGACAGGGAGCAAAGTGGCTACACCTTC.

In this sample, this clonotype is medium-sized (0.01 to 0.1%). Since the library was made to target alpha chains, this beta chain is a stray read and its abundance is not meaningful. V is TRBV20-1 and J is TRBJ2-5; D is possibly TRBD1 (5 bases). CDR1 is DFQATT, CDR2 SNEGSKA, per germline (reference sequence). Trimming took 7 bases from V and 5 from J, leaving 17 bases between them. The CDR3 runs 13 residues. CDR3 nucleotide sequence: TGCAGTGTAACCCTGACAGATGGGGAGACCCAGTACTTC. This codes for CSVTLTDGETQYF.

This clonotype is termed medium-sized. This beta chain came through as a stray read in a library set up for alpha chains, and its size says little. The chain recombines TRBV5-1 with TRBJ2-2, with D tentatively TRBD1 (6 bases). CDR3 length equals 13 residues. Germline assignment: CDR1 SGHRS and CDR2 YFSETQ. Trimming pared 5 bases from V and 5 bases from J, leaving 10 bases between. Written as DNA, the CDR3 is TGCGCCAGCAGACAGGGAAGGACCGGGGAGCTGTTTTTT. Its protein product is CASRQGRTGELFF.

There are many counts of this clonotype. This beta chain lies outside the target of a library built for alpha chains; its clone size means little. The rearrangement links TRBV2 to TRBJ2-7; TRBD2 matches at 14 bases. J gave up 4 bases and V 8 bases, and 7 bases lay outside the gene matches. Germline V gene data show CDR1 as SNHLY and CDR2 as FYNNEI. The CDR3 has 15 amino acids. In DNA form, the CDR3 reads TGTGCCAGCGAAGGACTAGCGGGGGGATCGTACGAGCAGTACTTC. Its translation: CASEGLAGGSYEQYF.

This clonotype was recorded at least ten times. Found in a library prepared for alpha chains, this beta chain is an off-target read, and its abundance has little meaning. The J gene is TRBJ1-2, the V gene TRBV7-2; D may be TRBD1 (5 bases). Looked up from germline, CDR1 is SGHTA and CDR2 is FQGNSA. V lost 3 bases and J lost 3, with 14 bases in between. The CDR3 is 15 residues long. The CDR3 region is CASSLWGRPDYGYTF. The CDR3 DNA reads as TGTGCCAGCAGCTTGTGGGGGAGGCCCGACTATGGCTACACCTTC.